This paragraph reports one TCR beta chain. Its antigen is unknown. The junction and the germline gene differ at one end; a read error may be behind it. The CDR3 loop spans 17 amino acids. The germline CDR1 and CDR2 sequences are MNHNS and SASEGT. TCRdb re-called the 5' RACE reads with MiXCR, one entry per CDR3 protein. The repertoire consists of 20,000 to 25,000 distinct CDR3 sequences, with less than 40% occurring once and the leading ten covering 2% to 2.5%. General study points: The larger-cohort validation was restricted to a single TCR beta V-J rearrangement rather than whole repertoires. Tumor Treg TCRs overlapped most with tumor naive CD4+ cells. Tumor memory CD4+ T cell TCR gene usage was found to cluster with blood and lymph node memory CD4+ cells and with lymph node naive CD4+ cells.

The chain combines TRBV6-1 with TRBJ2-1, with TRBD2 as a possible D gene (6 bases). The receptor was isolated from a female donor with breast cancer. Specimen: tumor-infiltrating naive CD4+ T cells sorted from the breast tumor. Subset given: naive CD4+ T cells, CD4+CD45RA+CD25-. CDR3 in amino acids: CAGSGFAGGATYNEQFF. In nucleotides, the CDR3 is TGTGCCGGCAGTGGCTTCGCCGGGGGTGCGACCTACAATGAGCAGTTCTTC.